This entry is about one TCR beta chain. This clone appeared once. No cognate antigen has been identified for it. The sample holds no much larger clone one base away, and base qualities are not on file. In total, just over 650 healthy bone marrow donors made up the cohort. Cohort members were all nominally healthy when sampled, although unrecorded immune exposures were likely present. The donor tested CMV seronegative and was one of the 352 seronegative cohort members. Each donor provided a peripheral blood sample, and peripheral blood mononuclear cells were used for TCR beta sequencing. Genomic DNA extraction from the blood cell samples was performed with the Qiagen DNeasy Blood Extraction Kit. The data are from a study of cytomegalovirus exposure and HLA in healthy donors (TCRdb year 2017). With regard to the full study: An earlier analysis of approximately 640 of the donors reported approximately 270 Gb of sequence data and some 100 million unique TCR beta sequences from some 180 million T cells. Around 300 gigabases of sequencing data and around 87 million unique TCR sequences were included in an early release covering around 600 HLA-typed donors. Among the roughly 410 genotyped donors, around 81% belonged to the genetic ancestry cluster associated with self-reported Caucasian donors. The aim of the study was to test whether cataloging public T cell receptors could identify signatures of past pathogen exposure. The study profiled the T cell repertoires of hundreds of subjects by immunosequencing and related them to cytomegalovirus serostatus. Along with the roughly 670-subject first cohort, a separate validation cohort of over a hundred different subjects was used. The study combined high-throughput TCR immunosequencing, statistical association of individual TCRs with disease status, and machine learning to predict cytomegalovirus infection status. In a later analysis, previously published TCR beta repertoires from about 640 donors were re-analyzed and high-resolution HLA genotyping was added so that TCR occurrence patterns could be studied. Rather than drawing on any new phenotypic data, the later analysis identified candidate immune exposures from TCR beta sequences and the way those sequences occurred across donors. To decide whether each TCR beta V gene segment behaved as functional or pseudogenic, an earlier analysis of some 540 of the donors relied on high-throughput TCR beta sequencing. Donor age, sex, ethnicity and CMV serostatus were compiled alongside the repertoire data. A later genetic analysis used genome-wide SNP genotypes for about three fifths of the 666 donors, treating that subset as a discovery cohort. Every repertoire in the discovery cohort had been generated on one and the same sequencing platform. HLA typing included class I and class II loci at four-digit resolution. Typing coverage differed by locus: A, B, C, DRB1 and DQB1 were typed in about 620-630 donors, DQA1 in 500 to 550, DPA1 in roughly 590, and DPB1 in 400 to 490. About five DR-DQ haplotypes were handled as single units for association and clustering because linkage in the cohort was strong. Across 398 genotyped donors of the cohort, an average of roughly 200,000 unique TCR beta nucleotide sequences per donor were sequenced, and approximately 17% of those sequences were non-productive.

The paper's findings and limits, for the study overall: The study listed 150 to 200 TCR beta chains as associated with cytomegalovirus. In vitro tests confirmed that a few of the cytomegalovirus-associated TCR beta chains recognize cytomegalovirus antigens. Sequencing depth was assumed to be roughly uniform across donors in the presence/absence analyses, though that assumption may not hold. Assigning TCR associations to individual alleles was difficult when HLA alleles, especially DR and DQ, strongly co-occurred. A cluster of highly shared sequence variants was judged likely to be a technical artifact of the sequencing pipeline. A further reported finding was that TCR beta sequences accurately predicted the HLA-A and HLA-B alleles for most subjects in the first cohort. Compared with the 666-donor mean, donors in an Asian-associated ancestry cluster had fewer N-insertions in productive TCRs, according to a later genetic analysis. Most CMV-associated TCR beta chains appeared to be HLA-restricted in a later analysis, and the HLA associations seemed to be driven largely by CMV exposure. This cohort had only TCR beta chains sequenced, and the lack of alpha or paired-chain data limited which features could be detected. In a later analysis, TCR association rates were found to vary across HLA loci, with the most associated TCRs seen for DRB1 alleles and the fewest for HLA-C alleles. Immune exposure information for the cohort was limited to CMV serostatus. An earlier analysis of 587 of the donors showed that most TCR beta V segments appeared in productive rearrangements either about 87% or about 30% of the time, which broadly matched IMGT annotations. V-gene and J-gene trimming of TCR beta chains was associated with a missense DCLRE1C variant in a later genetic analysis, and the association was replicated in an independent cohort. Correlated functional status among segregating V segments might be attributable to linkage disequilibrium, but an unknown experimental factor could not be ruled out. The 87-base-pair reads could not distinguish some IMGT-functional V segments, including TRBV6-2 and TRBV6-3, so those segments were excluded. According to a later analysis, parvovirus B19, influenza, CMV and Epstein-Barr virus appeared linked to several top co-occurrence clusters. The classifier was reported to diagnose cytomegalovirus status with high specificity and sensitivity in both the original and validation cohorts. The authors suggested that the approach could potentially be extended to other disease states and immunological phenotypes. Because counts were too low, seventeen rarely observed V segments, including chromosome 9 orphons, were excluded from the earlier analysis of about 500 of the donors. A later analysis associated approximately 17,000 TCR beta sequences with specific HLA alleles at a false discovery rate of 0.05. A later analysis found that HLA-associated TCR beta chains were more clonally expanded and had lower generation probabilities than equally common non-associated chains. Across donors, most TCR sequences were observed very rarely, whereas some public TCRs were present in many individuals. Because some donors lacked HLA typing at each locus, the association tests relied only on the typed subset.

Library method: the immunoSEQ multiplex PCR assay. A mixture of 60 forward primers for TCR Vbeta segments and 13 reverse primers for TCR Jbeta segments was used in the multiplex PCR. The CDR3 region of rearranged TCR beta genes was amplified from genomic DNA with a multiplex PCR assay. Amplified TCR beta libraries were sequenced as 87-base-pair reads on the Illumina HiSeq System. Per the original workflow: A later analysis counted some 80 million unique TCR beta chains across the 700 or so repertoires, and some 11 million of these chains were shared by at least two donors. Raw reads were error-corrected and collapsed into unique sequences with a nearest-neighbor algorithm that merged closely related sequences to remove PCR and sequencing errors. CDR3 sequences were aligned to IMGT reference sequences to assign V, D and J gene segments. Each retained sequence needed at least a six-nucleotide match to both a V gene segment and a J gene segment. A rearrangement was called productive if the CDR3 had no stop codons and remained in frame with V and J, and every other rearrangement was called non-productive. Following IMGT convention, CDR3 was defined as the stretch from the second conserved V-encoded cysteine to the conserved J-encoded phenylalanine. Sequences without an unambiguous match to a single V gene segment were excluded from the earlier analysis of about 640 of the donors. An earlier analysis of 450 to 650 of the donors called V segments functional above 56.7% productive rearrangements and segregating when the between-donor standard deviation exceeded 5%. To diagnose cytomegalovirus status from the catalog of TCR beta chain sequences, a statistical classification framework was built. In a later analysis, V and J genes were assigned by comparing TCR nucleotide sequences against IMGT/GENE-DB human TR gene sequences. Using the TCRdist pipeline, a later analysis assigned CDR3 sequences along with most-parsimonious VDJ recombination scenarios. A later analysis defined each TCR beta chain by its CDR3 amino acid sequence plus V-gene family, and excluded reads lacking a unique V-gene family. To address suspected cross-contamination and a sequencing artifact, a later analysis removed roughly 580 highly shared, low-generation-probability nucleotide sequences. A later analysis calculated a clonal expansion index for each public chain from normalized within-repertoire ranks of inferred template counts. In a later analysis, generation probabilities were computed using a VDJ recombination model fitted to out-of-frame rearrangements, and the results were checked against IGoR. In a later analysis, hypergeometric tests were used to score TCR-TCR, TCR-HLA and TCR-CMV co-occurrence, with a repertoire-size bias correction applied to TCR pairs. A later analysis estimated false discovery rates by permuting HLA or CMV assignments 20 times. A later analysis grouped co-occurring TCRs with DBSCAN, adding TCRdist sequence similarity when clustering within HLA-allele-positive subsets. Repertoires with fewer than 30,000 or more than 120,000 public chains were left out of co-occurrence clustering, as were five repertoires with anomalous nucleotide sharing. TCRdb took this table from immuneACCESS and kept in-frame rearrangements with V and J called. Such tables lack part of the clones; where checked against another copy, unresolved V genes explain under half of the gap, and the rest is unexplained. V, J and clone size are those of that table, while D and trimming were read from the DNA. This sample gives 200,000 to 250,000 clones in total; around 83% of them show up just once. About 1.4% of the sample belongs to the ten largest clones.

The CDR3 sequence holds 15 residues, the cysteine and phenylalanine included. Solely the CDR3 DNA is kept, with 45 bases framed from the first base. According to the germline V gene, CDR1 reads MDHEN and CDR2 reads SYDVKM. V is cut by 2 bases and J by 6 bases, and the space between the germline ends is 13 bases. The TCR originated in a girl under 18 in good health and CMV-seronegative. The chain is encoded by TRBV28 joined to TRBJ2-2; matching of 5 bases hints at TRBD1 as the D gene. Sequencing input: PBMCs. The nucleotide sequence reads TGTGCCAGCAGTTTACAAGGGGCGTCCCCCGGGGAGCTGTTTTTT. Its translation is CASSLQGASPGELFF.